The clone carrying this T cell receptor (beta chain) has just one count. Its antigen is unknown. The PCR made use of 60 Vbeta and 13 Jbeta primers. Here immunoSEQ multiplex PCR was the method, and the copy in TCRdb shows in-frame clones only, minus some. The sample lists 150,000 to 200,000 clones, approximately 67% occurring once. V lost 5 bases and J lost 1, with 11 bases in between. Germline CDR1 MDHEN, CDR2 SYDVKM. The CDR3 is made up of 14 amino acids. This entry is derived from a study of cytomegalovirus exposure and HLA in healthy donors. Findings of the study overall: Researchers reported that a few CMV-associated chains were confirmed in vitro as CMV antigen-specific. With DRB1 most and HLA-C fewest, TCR association rates differed between HLA loci in a later analysis. Associated with HLA alleles at 0.05 false discovery rate in a later analysis were about 17,000 TCR beta sequences.

This receptor was obtained from a woman between 18 and 30 years old in good health and CMV-seropositive. The chain carries TRBV28 and TRBJ1-1, with a possible D match to TRBD1 (6 bases). Sequencing input: PBMCs. CDR3 loop: CASSIPTGNTEAFF. The CDR3 coding sequence is TGTGCCAGCAGTATCCCGACAGGGAACACTGAAGCTTTCTTT.